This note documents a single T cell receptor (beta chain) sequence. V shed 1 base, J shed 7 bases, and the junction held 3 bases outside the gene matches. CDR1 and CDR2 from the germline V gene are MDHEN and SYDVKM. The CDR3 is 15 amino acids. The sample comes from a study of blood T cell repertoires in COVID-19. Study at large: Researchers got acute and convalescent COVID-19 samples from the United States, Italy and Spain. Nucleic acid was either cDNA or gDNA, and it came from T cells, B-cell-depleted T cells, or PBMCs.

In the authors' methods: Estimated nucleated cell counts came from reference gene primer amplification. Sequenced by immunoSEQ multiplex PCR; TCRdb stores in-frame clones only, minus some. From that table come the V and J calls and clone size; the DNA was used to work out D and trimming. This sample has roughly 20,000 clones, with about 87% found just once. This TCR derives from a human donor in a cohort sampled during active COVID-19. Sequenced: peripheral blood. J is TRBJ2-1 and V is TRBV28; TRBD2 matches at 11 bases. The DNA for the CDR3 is TGTGCCAGCAGTTTATCGGGACTAGCGGTTAATGAGCAGTTCTTC. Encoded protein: CASSLSGLAVNEQFF.